This T cell receptor (beta chain) was sequenced during a study of cytomegalovirus exposure and HLA in healthy donors. The study ran its PCR with 60 Vbeta and 13 Jbeta primers. Repertoires were generated with immunoSEQ multiplex PCR, while TCRdb's copy carries only in-frame clones and drops some. The sample lists roughly 100,000 clones, more than 9.5% seen once, with around 15% in the top ten. Germline V gene sequence: CDR1 SEHNR, CDR2 FQNEAQ (reference sequence). The CDR3 length is 16 residues. The V gene lost 1 base and the J gene lost 5 bases, with 15 bases spanning the gap. General study results and limits: V- and J-gene trimming in TCR beta was tied to a missense DCLRE1C variant by an analysis performed later.

Comment on this clone: The target antigen is unknown.

The V call is TRBV7-9, the J call TRBJ1-5; D is possibly TRBD1 (5 bases). This sequence originates from a man between 40 and 49 years old in good health and CMV-seropositive. The sequencing input was PBMCs. The CDR3 region has the DNA TGTGCCAGCAGCTTAGTTGTTGGGGCTGGGCATCAGCCCCAGCATTTT. The encoded protein is CASSLVVGAGHQPQHF. Full variable domain (missing parts from reference TRBV7-9 and TRBJ1-5): DTGVSQNPRHKITKRGQNVTFRCDPISEHNRLYWYRQTLGQGPEFLTYFQNEAQLEKSRLLSDRFSAERPKGSFSTLEIQRTEQGDSAMYLCASSLVVGAGHQPQHFGDGTRLSIL.